This TCR beta chain was recorded in a study of OX40 agonist ivuxolimab in advanced cancers. Broadly, across the study: The costimulatory receptor OX40 (CD134) was targeted by ivuxolimab, a fully human IgG2 agonistic monoclonal antibody. Patients were allowed to have had prior anti-PD-1, anti-PD-L1 or anti-CTLA-4 therapy, and around two fifths of the dose-escalation patients had been treated with checkpoint inhibitors. Partial responses were achieved by three dose-escalation patients, of whom one had hepatocellular carcinoma and two had cutaneous melanoma. The paper describes the monotherapy dose-escalation part (N ≈ 50 patients) of the phase I trial of ivuxolimab. Intravenous ivuxolimab was administered to patients every 2 weeks at six dose levels: 0.01, 0.1, 0.3, 1.5, 3 and 10 mg/kg. A male proportion of approximately 83% and a mean age of around 60 years, ranging from about 20 to 85, were recorded for the dose-escalation cohort. Among the approximately 50 dose-escalation patients, about 19 had hepatocellular carcinoma, about 15 melanoma, 9 renal cell carcinoma and 9 head and neck cancer. Peripheral TCRbeta sequencing aimed to test whether ivuxolimab altered TCR sequence diversity and caused clonal T-cell expansion. What the research found in general, with its limitations: Antigen specificity was not determined for the clonally expanded peripheral T cells. Partial responders in the 0.1-3.0 mg/kg groups had among the lowest normalized peripheral clonal expansion, especially among CD8+ T cells. On average, CD8+ T cells showed more expanded clones than CD4+ T cells after ivuxolimab. Low levels of normalized T-cell clonal expansion were also seen in some nonresponding patients. At doses from 0.1 to 3.0 mg/kg, clonal expansion was seen in both CD4+ and CD8+ blood T cells between baseline and week 6.

V gives up 2 bases and J gives up 3 bases, and the segment between their germline ends measures 20 bases. From cysteine to phenylalanine, the CDR3 is 17 amino acids long. Only the CDR3 portion is preserved as DNA: 51 bases, with reading frame beginning at the first base. CDR1 and CDR2 (SNHLY, FYNNEI) derive from the germline V gene. To sequence the TCRbeta CDR3 region, genomic DNA was isolated from the sorted cells. The immunoSEQ Assay was used to sequence the TCRbeta CDR3 regions. TCRdb took over this immuneACCESS table, retaining in-frame rearrangements with V and J assigned. Such tables are incomplete; in checked studies, under half of the missing clones stem from an unresolved V gene, and the remainder is unexplained. The sample table lists 73,000 or so clones, roughly four fifths of them with a count of one. The ten biggest clones cover approximately 0.4% of the sample. As for this clone: The antigen it binds to is not known. Per-nucleotide qualities are absent, and no much larger clonotype sits a single base away.

Patients with autoimmune disease history or receiving systemic immunosuppression were excluded from the trial. Peripheral blood for TCR sequencing was collected from all dose cohorts at baseline, on cycle 4 day 1, and on cycle 7 day 1. Samples were obtained from an open-label, multicenter, first-in-human phase I dose-escalation trial of ivuxolimab. Adults with locally advanced or metastatic head and neck squamous cell, hepatocellular, melanoma or renal cell carcinoma were enrolled in the trial. Before TCR sequencing, CD4+ and CD8+ T cells were separately sorted from peripheral blood. This sequence uses TRBV2 and TRBJ2-7; the best D guess is TRBD2, with 6 bases matching. The source material was CD4+ or CD8+ T cells sorted from blood, sampled in a trial of the OX40 agonist ivuxolimab. This TCR was recovered from an adult with an advanced solid tumor such as melanoma, head and neck, liver or kidney cancer. The CDR3 region reads CASSESLWDSGIYEQYF. The nucleotide sequence is given as TGTGCCAGCAGTGAAAGTTTGTGGGACTCGGGGATCTACGAGCAGTACTTC. Full variable domain (CDR3 extended with the reference TRBV2 and TRBJ2-7 proteins): EPEVTQTPSHQVTQMGQEVILRCVPISNHLYFYWYRQILGQKVEFLVSFYNNEISEKSEIFDDQFSVERPDGSNFTLKIRSTKLEDSAMYFCASSESLWDSGIYEQYFGPGTRLTVT.